The TCR beta chain under discussion was sequenced for a study of OX40 agonist ivuxolimab in advanced cancers. Study observations and caveats: Both CD4+ and CD8+ T cell populations in blood had undergone clonal expansion by week 6 at 0.1 to 3.0 mg/kg. There were also nonresponders showing low normalized T-cell clonal expansion.

About this clone: What it binds is unknown.

TCRdb's table, derived via immunoSEQ multiplex PCR, lists solely in-frame clones and lacks some. The sample gives just under 65,000 clones, 81% of which show up once; about 1% is in the top ten. Deletions cut 2 bases from V and 7 bases from J, with 12 bases between. The germline gives CDR1 MNHEY, CDR2 SVGAGI. The CDR3 sequence is 14 residues long. This chain links TRBV6-5 with TRBJ1-5, with D possibly being TRBD1 (6 bases). This clonotype originated in an adult with an advanced solid tumor such as melanoma, head and neck, liver or kidney cancer. The sequences come from CD4+ or CD8+ T cells sorted from blood, collected in a trial of the OX40 agonist ivuxolimab. CDR3 region: CASSYERGEQPQHF. The CDR3 DNA follows: TGTGCCAGCAGTTACGAAAGGGGGGAGCAGCCCCAGCATTTT.